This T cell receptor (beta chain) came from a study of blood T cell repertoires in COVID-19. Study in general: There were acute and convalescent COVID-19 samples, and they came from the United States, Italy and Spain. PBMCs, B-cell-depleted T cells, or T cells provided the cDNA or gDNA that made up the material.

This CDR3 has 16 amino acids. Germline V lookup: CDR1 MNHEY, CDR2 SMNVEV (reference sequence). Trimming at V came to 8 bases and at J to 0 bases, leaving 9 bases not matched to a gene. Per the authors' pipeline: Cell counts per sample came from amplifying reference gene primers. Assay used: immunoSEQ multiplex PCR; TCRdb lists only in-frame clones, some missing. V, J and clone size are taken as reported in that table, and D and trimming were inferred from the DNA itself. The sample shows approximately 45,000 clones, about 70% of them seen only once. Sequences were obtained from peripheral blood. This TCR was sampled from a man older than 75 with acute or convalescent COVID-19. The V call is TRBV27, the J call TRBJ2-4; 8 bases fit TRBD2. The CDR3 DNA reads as TGTGCCAGCTCTCCCCAAACTAGCGGAGCCAAAAACATTCAGTACTTC. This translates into CASSPQTSGAKNIQYF.